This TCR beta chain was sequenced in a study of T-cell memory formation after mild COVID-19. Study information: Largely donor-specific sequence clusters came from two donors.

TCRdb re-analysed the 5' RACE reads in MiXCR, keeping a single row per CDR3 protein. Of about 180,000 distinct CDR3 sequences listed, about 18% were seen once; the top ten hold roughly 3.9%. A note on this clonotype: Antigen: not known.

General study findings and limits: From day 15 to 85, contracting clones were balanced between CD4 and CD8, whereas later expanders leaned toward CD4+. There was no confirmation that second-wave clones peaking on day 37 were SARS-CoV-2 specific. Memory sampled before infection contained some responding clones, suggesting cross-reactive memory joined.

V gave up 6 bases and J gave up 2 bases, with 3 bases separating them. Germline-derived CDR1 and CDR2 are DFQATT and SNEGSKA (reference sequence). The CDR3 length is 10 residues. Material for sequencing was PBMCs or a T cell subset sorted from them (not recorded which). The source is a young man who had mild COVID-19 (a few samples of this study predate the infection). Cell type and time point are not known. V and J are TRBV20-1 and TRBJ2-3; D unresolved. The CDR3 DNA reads TGCAGTGCCCCCACAGATACGCAGTATTTT. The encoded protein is CSAPTDTQYF.